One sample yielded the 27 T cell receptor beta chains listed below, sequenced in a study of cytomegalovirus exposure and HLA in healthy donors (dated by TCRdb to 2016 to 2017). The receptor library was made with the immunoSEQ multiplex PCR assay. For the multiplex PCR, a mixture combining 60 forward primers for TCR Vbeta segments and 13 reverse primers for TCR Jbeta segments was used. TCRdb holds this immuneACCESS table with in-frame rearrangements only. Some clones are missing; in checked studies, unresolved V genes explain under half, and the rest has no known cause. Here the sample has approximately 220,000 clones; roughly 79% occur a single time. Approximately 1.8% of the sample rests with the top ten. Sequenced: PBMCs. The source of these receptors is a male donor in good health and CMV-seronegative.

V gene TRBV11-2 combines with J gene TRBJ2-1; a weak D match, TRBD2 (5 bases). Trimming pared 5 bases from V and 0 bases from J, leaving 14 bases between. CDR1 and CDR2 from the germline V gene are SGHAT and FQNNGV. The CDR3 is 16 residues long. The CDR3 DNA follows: TGTGCCAGCAGCCCAACTAGATCCTACTCCTACAATGAGCAGTTCTTC. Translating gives CASSPTRSYSYNEQFF.

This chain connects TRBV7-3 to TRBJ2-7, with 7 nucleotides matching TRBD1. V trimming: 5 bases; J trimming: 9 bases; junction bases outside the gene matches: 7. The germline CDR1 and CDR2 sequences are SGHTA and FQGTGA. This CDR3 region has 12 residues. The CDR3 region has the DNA TGTGCCAGCAGCAGAGACAGGGAATGGCAGTACTTC. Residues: CASSRDREWQYF.

Written as DNA, the CDR3 is TGTGCCAGCAGCTTACAGGGACGTCGCGCTGAAGCTTTCTTT. The encoded protein is CASSLQGRRAEAFF. The chain recombines TRBV5-6 with TRBJ1-1; possible D gene TRBD1, 6 bases. Per the germline V gene, CDR1 is SGHDT and CDR2 is YYEEEE. There are 14 residues in the CDR3. Trimming took off 2 bases at V and 6 bases at J, with 14 bases between the two ends.

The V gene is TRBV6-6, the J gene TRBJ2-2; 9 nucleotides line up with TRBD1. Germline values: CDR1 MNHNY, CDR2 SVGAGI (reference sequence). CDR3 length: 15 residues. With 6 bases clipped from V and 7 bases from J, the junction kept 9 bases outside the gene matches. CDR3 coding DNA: TGTGCCAGCAGATCCGGGACAGGGATCGGCGGGGAGCTGTTTTTT. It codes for CASRSGTGIGGELFF.

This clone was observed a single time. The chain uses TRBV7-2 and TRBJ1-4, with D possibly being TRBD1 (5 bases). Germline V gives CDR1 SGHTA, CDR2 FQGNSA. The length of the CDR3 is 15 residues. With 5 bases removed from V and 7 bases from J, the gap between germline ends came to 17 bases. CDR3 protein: CASSAMGGGREKLFF. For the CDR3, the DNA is TGTGCCAGCAGCGCAATGGGGGGGGGTCGTGAAAAACTGTTTTTT.

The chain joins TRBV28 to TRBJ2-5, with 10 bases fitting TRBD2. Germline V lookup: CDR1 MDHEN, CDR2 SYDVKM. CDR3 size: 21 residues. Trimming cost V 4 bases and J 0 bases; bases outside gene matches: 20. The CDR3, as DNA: TGTGCCAGCAGTTCCGTATACCCCCGACTAGCGGGTCAAAGGCACCAAGAGACCCAGTACTTC. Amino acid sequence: CASSSVYPRLAGQRHQETQYF.

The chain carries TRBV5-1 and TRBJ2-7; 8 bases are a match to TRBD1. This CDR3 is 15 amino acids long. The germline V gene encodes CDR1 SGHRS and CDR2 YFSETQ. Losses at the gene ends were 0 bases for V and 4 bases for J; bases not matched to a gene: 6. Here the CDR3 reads CASSLAGQGPYEQYF. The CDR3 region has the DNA TGCGCCAGCAGCTTGGCCGGACAGGGCCCGTACGAGCAGTACTTC. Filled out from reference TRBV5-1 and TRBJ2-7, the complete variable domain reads KAGVTQTPRYLIKTRGQQVTLSCSPISGHRSVSWYQQTPGQGLQFLFEYFSETQRNKGNFPGRFSGRQFSNSRSEMNVSTLELGDSALYLCASSLAGQGPYEQYFGPGTRLTVT.

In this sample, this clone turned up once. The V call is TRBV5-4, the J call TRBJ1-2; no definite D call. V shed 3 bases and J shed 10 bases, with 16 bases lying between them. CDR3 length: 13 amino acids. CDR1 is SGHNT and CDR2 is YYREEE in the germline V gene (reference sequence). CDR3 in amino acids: CASSSGSTLDYTF. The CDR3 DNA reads TGTGCCAGCAGCTCGGGGTCAACCCTGGACTACACCTTC.

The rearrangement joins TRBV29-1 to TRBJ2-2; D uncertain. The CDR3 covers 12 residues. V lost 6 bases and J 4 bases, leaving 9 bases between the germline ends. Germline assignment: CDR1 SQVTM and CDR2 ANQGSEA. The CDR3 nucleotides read TGCAGCGTCACACAAAGCACCGGGGAGCTGTTTTTT. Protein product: CSVTQSTGELFF.

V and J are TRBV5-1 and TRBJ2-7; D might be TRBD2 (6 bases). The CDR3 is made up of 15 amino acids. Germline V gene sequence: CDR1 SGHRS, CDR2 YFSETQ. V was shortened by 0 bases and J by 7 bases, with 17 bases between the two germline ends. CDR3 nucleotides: TGCGCCAGCAGCTTGGAGGTAGGGGAAGGGACTGAGCAGTACTTC. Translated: CASSLEVGEGTEQYF.

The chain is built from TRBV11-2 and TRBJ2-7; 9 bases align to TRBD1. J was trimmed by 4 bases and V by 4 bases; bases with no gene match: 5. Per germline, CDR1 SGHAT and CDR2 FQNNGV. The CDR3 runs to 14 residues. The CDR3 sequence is CASSSPDRGYEQYF. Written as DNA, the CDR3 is TGTGCCAGCAGCTCACCGGACAGGGGATACGAGCAGTACTTC.

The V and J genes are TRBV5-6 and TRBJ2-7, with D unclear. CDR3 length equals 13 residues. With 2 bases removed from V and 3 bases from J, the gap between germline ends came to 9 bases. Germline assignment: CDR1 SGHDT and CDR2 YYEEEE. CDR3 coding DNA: TGTGCCAGCAGCTTAGGAGACTTCTACGAGCAGTACTTC. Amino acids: CASSLGDFYEQYF. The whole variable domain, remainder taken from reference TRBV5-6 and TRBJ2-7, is DAGVTQSPTHLIKTRGQQVTLRCSPKSGHDTVSWYQQALGQGPQFIFQYYEEEERQRGNFPDRFSGHQFPNYSSELNVNALLLGDSALYLCASSLGDFYEQYFGPGTRLTVT.

The CDR3 DNA sequence: TGTGCCAGCAGCTCATCAGGGGGCTCGGGAGAGACCCAGTACTTC. This translates into CASSSSGGSGETQYF. The chain recombines TRBV25-1 with TRBJ2-5; 8 bases match TRBD1. V shed 6 bases and J 4 bases; nucleotides not matched to a gene: 10. This CDR3 region has 15 residues. Per germline, CDR1 MGHDK and CDR2 SYGVNS.

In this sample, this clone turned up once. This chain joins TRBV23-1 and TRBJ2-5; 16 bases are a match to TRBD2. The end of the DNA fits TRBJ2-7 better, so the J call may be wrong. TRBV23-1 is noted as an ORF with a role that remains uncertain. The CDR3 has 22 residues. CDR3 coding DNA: TGCGCCAGCAGACTAAAGGGGTTGGGGGAGGGACTAGCGGGAGGGTTATTAGGCGAGCAGTACTTC. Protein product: CASRLKGLGEGLAGGLLGEQYF.

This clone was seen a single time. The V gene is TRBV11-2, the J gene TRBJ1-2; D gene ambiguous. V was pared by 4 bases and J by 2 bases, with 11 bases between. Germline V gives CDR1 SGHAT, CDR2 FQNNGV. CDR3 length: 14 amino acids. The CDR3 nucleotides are TGTGCCAGCAGCTCGGGAATCCTAAACTATGGCTACACCTTC. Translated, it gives CASSSGILNYGYTF. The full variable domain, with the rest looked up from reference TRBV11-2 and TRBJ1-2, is EAGVAQSPRYKIIEKRQSVAFWCNPISGHATLYWYQQILGQGPKLLIQFQNNGVVDDSQLPKDRFSAERLKGVDSTLKIQPAKLEDSAVYLCASSSGILNYGYTFGSGTRLTVV.

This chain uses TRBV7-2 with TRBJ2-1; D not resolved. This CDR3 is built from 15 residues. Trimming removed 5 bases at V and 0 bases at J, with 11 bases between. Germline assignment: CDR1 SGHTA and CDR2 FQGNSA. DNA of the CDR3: TGTGCCAGCAGCGCCAGACTTTTCTCCTACAATGAGCAGTTCTTC. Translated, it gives CASSARLFSYNEQFF.

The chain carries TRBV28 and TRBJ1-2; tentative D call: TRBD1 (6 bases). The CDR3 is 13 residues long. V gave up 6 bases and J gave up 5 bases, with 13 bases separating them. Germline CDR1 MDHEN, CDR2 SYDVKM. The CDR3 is CASSPYRVYGYTF. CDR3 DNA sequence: TGTGCCAGCAGCCCCTACAGGGTGTATGGCTACACCTTC.

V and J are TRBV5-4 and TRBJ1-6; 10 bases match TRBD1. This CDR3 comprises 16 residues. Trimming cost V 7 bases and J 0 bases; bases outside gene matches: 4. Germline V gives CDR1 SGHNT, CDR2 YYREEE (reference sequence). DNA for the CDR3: TGTGCCAGCCTCAGGACAGGGGGCTCCTATAATTCACCCCTCCACTTT. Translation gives CASLRTGGSYNSPLHF.

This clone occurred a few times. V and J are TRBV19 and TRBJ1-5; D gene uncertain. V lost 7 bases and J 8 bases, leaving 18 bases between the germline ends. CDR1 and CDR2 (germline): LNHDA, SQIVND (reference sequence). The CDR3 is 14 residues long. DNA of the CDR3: TGTGCCAGTACAGAGCGGCAGCCCGGAGAGCCCCAGCATTTT. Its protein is CASTERQPGEPQHF.

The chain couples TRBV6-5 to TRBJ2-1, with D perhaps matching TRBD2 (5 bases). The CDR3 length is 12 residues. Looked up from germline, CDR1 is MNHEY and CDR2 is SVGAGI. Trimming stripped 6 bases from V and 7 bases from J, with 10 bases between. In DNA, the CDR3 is TGTGCCAGCAGAACAACTAGGAATGAGCAGTTCTTC. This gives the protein CASRTTRNEQFF.

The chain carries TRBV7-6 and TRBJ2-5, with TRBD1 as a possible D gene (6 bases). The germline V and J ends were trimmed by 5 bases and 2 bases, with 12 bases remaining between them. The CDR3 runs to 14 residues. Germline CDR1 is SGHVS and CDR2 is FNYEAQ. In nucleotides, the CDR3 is TGTGCCAGCAGCACCAGGACAGATCAAGAGACCCAGTACTTC. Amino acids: CASSTRTDQETQYF.

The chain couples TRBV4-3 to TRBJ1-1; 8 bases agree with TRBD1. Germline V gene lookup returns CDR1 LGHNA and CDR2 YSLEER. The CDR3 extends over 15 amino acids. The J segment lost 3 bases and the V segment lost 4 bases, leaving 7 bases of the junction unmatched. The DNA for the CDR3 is TGCGCCAGCAGCCCACGGGGACAGGCGGACACTGAAGCTTTCTTT. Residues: CASSPRGQADTEAFF.

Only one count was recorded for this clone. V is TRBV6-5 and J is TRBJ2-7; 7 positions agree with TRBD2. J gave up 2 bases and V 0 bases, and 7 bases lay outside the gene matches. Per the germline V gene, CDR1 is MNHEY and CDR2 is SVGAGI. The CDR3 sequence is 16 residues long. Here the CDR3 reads CASSYSSRGVPYEQYF. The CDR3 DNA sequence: TGTGCCAGCAGTTACTCGTCCCGGGGGGTCCCCTACGAGCAGTACTTC.

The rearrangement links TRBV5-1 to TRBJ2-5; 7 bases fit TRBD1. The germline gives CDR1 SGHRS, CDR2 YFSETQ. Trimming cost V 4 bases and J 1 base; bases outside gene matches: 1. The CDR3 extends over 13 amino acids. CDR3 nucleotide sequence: TGCGCCAGCAGCGGGACAGCCCAAGAGACCCAGTACTTC. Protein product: CASSGTAQETQYF.

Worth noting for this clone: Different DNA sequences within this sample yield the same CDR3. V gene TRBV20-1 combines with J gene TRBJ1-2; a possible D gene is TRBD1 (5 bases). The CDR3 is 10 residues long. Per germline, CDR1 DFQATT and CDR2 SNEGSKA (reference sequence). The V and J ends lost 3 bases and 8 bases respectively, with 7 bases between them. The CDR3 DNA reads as TGCAGTGCTAGGCAGGGCGGCTACACCTTC. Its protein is CSARQGGYTF.

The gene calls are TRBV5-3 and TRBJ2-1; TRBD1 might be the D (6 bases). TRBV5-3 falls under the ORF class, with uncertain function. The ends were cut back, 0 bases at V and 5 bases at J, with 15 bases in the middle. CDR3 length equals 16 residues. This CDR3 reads CARSLALTGYNNEQFF. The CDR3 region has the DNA TGTGCCAGAAGCTTGGCCCTGACAGGCTACAACAATGAGCAGTTCTTC.

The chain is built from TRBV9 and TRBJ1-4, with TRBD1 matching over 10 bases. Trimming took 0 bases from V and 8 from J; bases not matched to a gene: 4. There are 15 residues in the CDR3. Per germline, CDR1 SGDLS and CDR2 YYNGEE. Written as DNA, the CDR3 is TGTGCCAGCAGCGTAGCTGGGACAGGGGAAGAAAAACTGTTTTTT. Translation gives CASSVAGTGEEKLFF.